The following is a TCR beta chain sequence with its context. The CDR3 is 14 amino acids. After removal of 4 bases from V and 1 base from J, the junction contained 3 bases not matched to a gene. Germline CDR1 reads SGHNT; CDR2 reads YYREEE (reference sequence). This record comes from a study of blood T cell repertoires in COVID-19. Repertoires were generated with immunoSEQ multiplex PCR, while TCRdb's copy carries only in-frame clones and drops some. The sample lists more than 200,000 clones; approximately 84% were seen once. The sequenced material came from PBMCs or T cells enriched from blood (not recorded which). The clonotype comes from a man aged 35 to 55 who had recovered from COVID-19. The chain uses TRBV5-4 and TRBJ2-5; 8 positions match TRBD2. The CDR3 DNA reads TGTGCCAGCAGCCAGGGACTAGTCCAAGAGACCCAGTACTTC. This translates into CASSQGLVQETQYF.